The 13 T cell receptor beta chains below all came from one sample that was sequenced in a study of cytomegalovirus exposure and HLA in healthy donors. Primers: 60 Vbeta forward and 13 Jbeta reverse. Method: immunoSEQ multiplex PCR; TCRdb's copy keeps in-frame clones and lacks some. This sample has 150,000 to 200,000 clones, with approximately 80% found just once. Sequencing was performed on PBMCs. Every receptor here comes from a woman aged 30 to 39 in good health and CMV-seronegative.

DNA for the CDR3: TGTGCCAGCAGTGAGGGGCCGTACACTGAAGCTTTCTTT. Translating gives CASSEGPYTEAFF. The rearrangement uses TRBV2 and TRBJ1-1; maybe TRBD1 (5 bases). This CDR3 has 13 amino acids. Per germline, CDR1 SNHLY and CDR2 FYNNEI. V lost 3 bases and J lost 3, with 8 bases in between.

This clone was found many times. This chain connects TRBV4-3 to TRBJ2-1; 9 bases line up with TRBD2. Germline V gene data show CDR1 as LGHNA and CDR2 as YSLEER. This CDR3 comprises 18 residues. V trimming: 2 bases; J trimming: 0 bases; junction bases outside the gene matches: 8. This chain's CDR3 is CASSQLWRGGPSYNEQFF. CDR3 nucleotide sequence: TGCGCCAGCAGCCAACTTTGGCGGGGGGGCCCCTCCTACAATGAGCAGTTCTTC.

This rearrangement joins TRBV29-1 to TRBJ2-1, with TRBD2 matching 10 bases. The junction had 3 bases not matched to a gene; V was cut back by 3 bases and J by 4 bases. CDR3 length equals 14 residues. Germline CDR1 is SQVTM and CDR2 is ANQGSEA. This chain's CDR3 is CSVDGTSAYNEQFF. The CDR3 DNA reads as TGCAGCGTTGACGGGACTAGCGCATACAATGAGCAGTTCTTC.

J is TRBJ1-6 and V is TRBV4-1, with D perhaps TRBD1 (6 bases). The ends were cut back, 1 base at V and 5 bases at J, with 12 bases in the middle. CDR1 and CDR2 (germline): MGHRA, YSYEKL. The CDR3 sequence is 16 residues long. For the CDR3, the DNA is TGCGCCAGCAGCCAAGGACTACAGGGTCATAATTCACCCCTCCACTTT. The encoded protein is CASSQGLQGHNSPLHF.

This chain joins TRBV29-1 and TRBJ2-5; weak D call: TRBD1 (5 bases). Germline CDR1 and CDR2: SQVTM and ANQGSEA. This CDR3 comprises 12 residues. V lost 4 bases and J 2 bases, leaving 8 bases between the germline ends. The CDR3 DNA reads TGCAGCGTTGCGGCAGGGCAAGAGACCCAGTACTTC. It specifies CSVAAGQETQYF. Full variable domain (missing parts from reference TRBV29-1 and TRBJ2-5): SAVISQKPSRDICQRGTSLTIQCQVDSQVTMMFWYRQQPGQSLTLIATANQGSEATYESGFVIDKFPISRPNLTFSTLTVSNMSPEDSSIYLCSVAAGQETQYFGPGTRLLVL.

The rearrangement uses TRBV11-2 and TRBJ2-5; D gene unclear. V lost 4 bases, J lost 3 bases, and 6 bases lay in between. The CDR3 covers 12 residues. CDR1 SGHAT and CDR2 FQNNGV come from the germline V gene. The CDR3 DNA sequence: TGTGCCAGCAGCTCCAGCGAAGAGACCCAGTACTTC. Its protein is CASSSSEETQYF.

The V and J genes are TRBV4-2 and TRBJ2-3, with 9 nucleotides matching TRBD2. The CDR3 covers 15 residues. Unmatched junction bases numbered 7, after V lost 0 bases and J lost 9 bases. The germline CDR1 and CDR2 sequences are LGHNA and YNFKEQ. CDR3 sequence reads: CASSQEAGGGTTQYF. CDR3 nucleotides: TGTGCCAGCAGCCAAGAAGCGGGAGGCGGGACAACGCAGTATTTT.

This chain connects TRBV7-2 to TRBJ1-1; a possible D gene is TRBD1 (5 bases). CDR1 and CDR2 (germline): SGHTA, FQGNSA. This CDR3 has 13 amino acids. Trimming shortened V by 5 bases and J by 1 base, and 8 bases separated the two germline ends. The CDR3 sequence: CASSTTGNTEAFF. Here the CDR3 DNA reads TGTGCCAGCAGCACTACAGGGAACACTGAAGCTTTCTTT.

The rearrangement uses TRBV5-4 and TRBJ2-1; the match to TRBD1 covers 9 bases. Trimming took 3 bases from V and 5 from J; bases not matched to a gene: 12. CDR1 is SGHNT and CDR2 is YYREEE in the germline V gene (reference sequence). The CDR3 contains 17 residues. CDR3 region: CASSSDYRQGGHNEQFF. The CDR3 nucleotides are TGTGCCAGCAGCTCAGATTACCGACAGGGGGGGCACAATGAGCAGTTCTTC.

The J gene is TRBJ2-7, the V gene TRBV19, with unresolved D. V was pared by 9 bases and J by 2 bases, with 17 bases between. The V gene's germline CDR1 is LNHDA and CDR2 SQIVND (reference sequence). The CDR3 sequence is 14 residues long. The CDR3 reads CASSLSALTYEQYF. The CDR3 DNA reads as TGTGCCAGCTCCTTAAGCGCCCTTACCTACGAGCAGTACTTC.

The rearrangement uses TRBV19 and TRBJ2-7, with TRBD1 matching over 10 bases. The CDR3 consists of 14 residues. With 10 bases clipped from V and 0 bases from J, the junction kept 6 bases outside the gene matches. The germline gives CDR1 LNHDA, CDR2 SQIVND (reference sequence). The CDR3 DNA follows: TGTGCCACTCGAAGGACAGGGGGCTCCTACGAGCAGTACTTC. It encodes CATRRTGGSYEQYF.

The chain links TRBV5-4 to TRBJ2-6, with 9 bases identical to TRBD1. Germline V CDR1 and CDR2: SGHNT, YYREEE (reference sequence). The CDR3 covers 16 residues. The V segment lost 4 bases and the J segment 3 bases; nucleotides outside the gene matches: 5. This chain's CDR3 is CASSPQGAVGANVLTF. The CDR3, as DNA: TGTGCCAGCAGCCCACAGGGGGCGGTTGGGGCCAACGTCCTGACTTTC.

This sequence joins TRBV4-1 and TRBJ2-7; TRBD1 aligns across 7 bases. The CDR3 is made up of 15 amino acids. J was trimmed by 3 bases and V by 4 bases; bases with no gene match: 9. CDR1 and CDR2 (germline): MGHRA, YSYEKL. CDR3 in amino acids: CASSPPERQGYEQYF. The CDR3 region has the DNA TGCGCCAGCAGCCCACCGGAGAGACAGGGCTACGAGCAGTACTTC.